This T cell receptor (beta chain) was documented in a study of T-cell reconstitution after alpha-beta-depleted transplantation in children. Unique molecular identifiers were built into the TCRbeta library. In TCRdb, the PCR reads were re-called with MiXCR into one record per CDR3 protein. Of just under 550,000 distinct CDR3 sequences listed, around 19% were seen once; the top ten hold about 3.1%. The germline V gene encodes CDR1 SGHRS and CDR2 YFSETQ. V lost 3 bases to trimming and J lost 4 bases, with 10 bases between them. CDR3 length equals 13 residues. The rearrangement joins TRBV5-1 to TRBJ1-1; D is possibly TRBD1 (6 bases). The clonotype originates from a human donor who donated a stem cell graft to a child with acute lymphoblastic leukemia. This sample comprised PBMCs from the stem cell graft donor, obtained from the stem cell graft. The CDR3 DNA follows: TGCGCCAGCAGCTGGGGGGCGGGCACTGAAGCTTTCTTT. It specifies CASSWGAGTEAFF.